Listed below are T cell receptor beta chains from one sample, sequenced in a study of blood T cell repertoires in COVID-19. Using immunoSEQ multiplex PCR, the repertoire was profiled, and TCRdb retains in-frame clones only, with some absent. The data hold about 310,000 clones, with roughly 84% observed a single time. The sample consisted of peripheral blood. These receptors all come from a man aged 45-65 years with active or convalescent COVID-19. CDR3s include the opening cysteine and the closing phenylalanine or tryptophan. Each record gives: clone size, V gene, CDR3 protein. Where a row states a size, it is once, few, many or the class of an expanded clone; other rows omit it.

clone size: -
V gene: TRBV6-5
CDR3 protein: CASSYSTGEEDYEQYF

clone size: -
V gene: TRBV10-3
CDR3 protein: CAISEAPSGQGGFTEAFF

clone size: -
V gene: TRBV19
CDR3 protein: CASKLDRDTDTQYF

clone size: once
V gene: TRBV6-2/TRBV6-3
CDR3 protein: CASSSPGSPLHF

clone size: -
V gene: TRBV6-5
CDR3 protein: CASSSGWHTGELFF

clone size: -
V gene: TRBV25-1
CDR3 protein: CASSGTRDRWDGGYTF

clone size: -
V gene: TRBV18
CDR3 protein: CASSLEGAKNIQYF

clone size: -
V gene: TRBV28
CDR3 protein: CASSWNGEDQPQHF

clone size: -
V gene: TRBV9
CDR3 protein: CASSVGESSYNSPLHF

clone size: -
V gene: TRBV25-1
CDR3 protein: CASRRGESGNTEAFF

clone size: few
V gene: TRBV5-4
CDR3 protein: CASSPGTGDGYTF

clone size: -
V gene: TRBV5-1
CDR3 protein: CASSPFVGSSTEAFF

clone size: few
V gene: TRBV5-8
CDR3 protein: CASSSWTSGIQETQYF

clone size: -
V gene: TRBV24-1
CDR3 protein: CATSDTRGTYEQYF

clone size: once
V gene: TRBV7-3
CDR3 protein: CASSAGTGTDTQYF

clone size: few
V gene: TRBV28
CDR3 protein: CASNFDGYGYTF

clone size: -
V gene: TRBV19
CDR3 protein: CASTSLTGWYTEAFF

clone size: -
V gene: TRBV18
CDR3 protein: CASSPDRGKNTEAFF

clone size: -
V gene: TRBV28
CDR3 protein: CASSWGQNYGYTF

clone size: -
V gene: TRBV9
CDR3 protein: CASSVAAGQGRGETQYF

clone size: -
V gene: TRBV18
CDR3 protein: CASSPGEGAYNEQFF

clone size: -
V gene: TRBV7-2
CDR3 protein: CASSSGDRGSQIDTF

clone size: -
V gene: TRBV5-6
CDR3 protein: CASSSTGNTEAFF

clone size: -
V gene: TRBV10-2
CDR3 protein: CASSFQGAREKLFF

clone size: -
V gene: TRBV5-6
CDR3 protein: CASSLLGQGMSYTF

clone size: -
V gene: TRBV12-5
CDR3 protein: CASGLSDQNRCGPSYEQYF

clone size: -
V gene: TRBV6-5
CDR3 protein: CATLRGGLGDGYTF